Listed below are T cell receptor beta chains from one sample, sequenced in a study of CD8 T cells in Susac syndrome. One entry per CDR3 protein results from TCRdb running MiXCR on the immunoSEQ multiplex PCR reads. Of more than 150,000 distinct CDR3 sequences listed, about 92% were seen once; the top ten hold roughly 0.08%. Sequenced: CD4+ T cells from PBMCs. These receptors were taken from a human donor in good health. The CDR3 runs from the conserved cysteine through the conserved F or W. Fields, in order: clone size, D gene, J gene, V gene, CDR3 protein, CDR3 DNA. The D gene is left open where the match is weak. Only part of the rows carry a size: once, few, many, or a class if the clone is expanded.

clone_size: NA
d_call: NA
j_call: TRBJ2-2
v_call: TRBV28
cdr3_aa: CASSPGTANTGELFF
cdr3_nt: TGTGCCAGCAGTCCCGGGACGGCGAACACCGGGGAGCTGTTTTTT

clone_size: NA
d_call: NA
j_call: TRBJ1-1
v_call: TRBV5-1
cdr3_aa: CASSLEAANTEAFF
cdr3_nt: TGCGCCAGCAGCTTGGAGGCGGCGAACACTGAAGCTTTCTTT

clone_size: NA
d_call: NA
j_call: TRBJ2-7
v_call: TRBV3-1
cdr3_aa: CASSQGRQPRSEQYF
cdr3_nt: TGTGCCAGCAGCCAAGGGAGACAGCCGAGGAGCGAGCAGTACTTC

clone_size: NA
d_call: TRBD2
j_call: TRBJ2-3
v_call: TRBV5-1
cdr3_aa: CASSRYLLAASTDTQYF
cdr3_nt: TGCGCCAGCAGCCGCTATCTACTAGCGGCTAGCACAGATACGCAGTATTTT

clone_size: NA
d_call: TRBD2
j_call: TRBJ2-6
v_call: TRBV3-1
cdr3_aa: CASSPGGGVRGANVLTF
cdr3_nt: TGTGCCAGCAGCCCGGGGGGGGGCGTGAGAGGGGCCAACGTCCTGACTTTC

clone_size: NA
d_call: TRBD1
j_call: TRBJ2-1
v_call: TRBV28
cdr3_aa: CASIKGGQGINEQFF
cdr3_nt: TGTGCCAGCATTAAAGGAGGACAGGGTATCAATGAGCAGTTCTTC

clone_size: NA
d_call: TRBD1
j_call: TRBJ1-3
v_call: TRBV7-2
cdr3_aa: CASSRTGAGNTIYF
cdr3_nt: TGTGCCAGCAGCAGGACAGGGGCTGGAAACACCATATATTTT

clone_size: once
d_call: NA
j_call: TRBJ1-1
v_call: TRBV3-1
cdr3_aa: CASSPRPSGNTEAFF
cdr3_nt: TGTGCCAGCAGCCCTCGCCCTTCGGGGAACACTGAAGCTTTCTTT

clone_size: NA
d_call: TRBD1
j_call: TRBJ2-7
v_call: TRBV6-5
cdr3_aa: CASSYSSGGGYEQYF
cdr3_nt: TGTGCCAGCAGTTACTCTTCAGGGGGCGGCTACGAGCAGTACTTC

clone_size: NA
d_call: NA
j_call: TRBJ1-4
v_call: TRBV7-2
cdr3_aa: CASSLEQAYEKLFF
cdr3_nt: TGTGCCAGCAGCTTAGAACAGGCCTATGAAAAACTGTTTTTT

clone_size: NA
d_call: NA
j_call: TRBJ2-3
v_call: TRBV14
cdr3_aa: CASSITDTQYF
cdr3_nt: TGTGCCAGCAGCATCACAGATACGCAGTATTTT

clone_size: NA
d_call: TRBD1
j_call: TRBJ2-5
v_call: TRBV30
cdr3_aa: CAWGQGQETQYF
cdr3_nt: TGTGCCTGGGGACAGGGCCAAGAGACCCAGTACTTC

clone_size: few
d_call: TRBD2
j_call: TRBJ2-5
v_call: TRBV5-1
cdr3_aa: CASSPGLAGGRETQYF
cdr3_nt: TGCGCCAGCAGTCCGGGACTAGCGGGAGGCAGAGAGACCCAGTACTTC

clone_size: once
d_call: NA
j_call: TRBJ1-4
v_call: TRBV30
cdr3_aa: CAWRRPNEKLFF
cdr3_nt: TGTGCCTGGAGACGGCCCAATGAAAAACTGTTTTTT

clone_size: few
d_call: TRBD2
j_call: TRBJ2-3
v_call: TRBV14
cdr3_aa: CASSYGTSGGTSLF
cdr3_nt: TGTGCCAGCAGCTACGGGACTAGCGGGGGGACTTCCCTATTT

clone_size: once
d_call: TRBD1
j_call: TRBJ2-7
v_call: TRBV30
cdr3_aa: CAWSVYGTGPYEQYF
cdr3_nt: TGTGCCTGGAGTGTATACGGGACAGGCCCCTACGAGCAGTACTTC

clone_size: NA
d_call: NA
j_call: TRBJ2-5
v_call: TRBV20-1
cdr3_aa: CSASRLEGPETQYF
cdr3_nt: TGCAGTGCTTCTAGGTTGGAGGGACCAGAGACCCAGTACTTC

clone_size: NA
d_call: NA
j_call: TRBJ2-3
v_call: TRBV10-1
cdr3_aa: CASSEGVGTDTQYF
cdr3_nt: TGCGCCAGCAGTGAGGGGGTAGGCACAGATACGCAGTATTTT

clone_size: NA
d_call: NA
j_call: TRBJ1-1
v_call: TRBV20-1
cdr3_aa: CSASAPLGTEAFF
cdr3_nt: TGCAGTGCTAGTGCTCCCCTGGGCACTGAAGCTTTCTTT

clone_size: NA
d_call: NA
j_call: TRBJ1-5
v_call: TRBV3-1
cdr3_aa: CASSQGDPQPQHF
cdr3_nt: TGTGCCAGCAGCCAAGGAGACCCTCAGCCCCAGCATTTT

clone_size: NA
d_call: TRBD1
j_call: TRBJ2-1
v_call: TRBV7-3
cdr3_aa: CASSQGTGHEQFF
cdr3_nt: TGTGCCAGCAGCCAGGGGACAGGCCATGAGCAGTTCTTC

clone_size: NA
d_call: TRBD1
j_call: TRBJ1-2
v_call: TRBV30
cdr3_aa: CAWTARQGARGYTF
cdr3_nt: TGTGCCTGGACCGCCCGGCAGGGGGCCCGTGGCTACACCTTC

clone_size: NA
d_call: TRBD1
j_call: TRBJ2-5
v_call: TRBV20-1
cdr3_aa: CSAPSDGQGGETQYF
cdr3_nt: TGCAGTGCTCCCTCTGACGGACAGGGCGGAGAGACCCAGTACTTC

clone_size: few
d_call: TRBD1
j_call: TRBJ2-7
v_call: TRBV6-1
cdr3_aa: CASRRQGNYEQYF
cdr3_nt: TGTGCCAGCAGAAGACAGGGAAACTACGAGCAGTACTTC

clone_size: NA
d_call: TRBD2
j_call: TRBJ2-7
v_call: TRBV28
cdr3_aa: CASSRGTLAGSYEQYF
cdr3_nt: TGTGCCAGCAGCCGGGGGACTCTAGCGGGGTCCTACGAGCAGTACTTC